The 13 T cell receptor beta chains reported below all come from one sample, sequenced in a study of T cells in Graves' hyperthyroidism and ophthalmopathy. Template material for amplifying TCR beta CDR3 regions consisted of RNA transcripts. A set of HTBI primers served as the primers for a first-round RT-PCR of the TCR CDR3. TCRdb re-analysed the multiplex PCR reads in MiXCR, keeping a single row per CDR3 protein. The sample consists of just under 750,000 distinct CDR3 sequences, 35% of them appearing once. Material: blood. The receptors were sampled from a middle-aged woman with Graves' hyperthyroidism.

This clonotype was counted a single time. The rearrangement uses TRBV11-2 and TRBJ2-5, with 8 bases matching TRBD1. The V gene end was trimmed by 3 bases and the J gene end by 7 bases; junction bases not matched to a gene: 7. Germline V gene lookup returns CDR1 SGHAT and CDR2 FQNNGV. This CDR3 region has 14 residues. Here the CDR3 DNA reads TGTGCCAGCAGCTTTTATAGAACAGGGGGGACCCAGTACTTC. It encodes CASSFYRTGGTQYF. Supplemented by reference TRBV11-2 and TRBJ2-5, the full variable domain reads EAGVAQSPRYKIIEKRQSVAFWCNPISGHATLYWYQQILGQGPKLLIQFQNNGVVDDSQLPKDRFSAERLKGVDSTLKIQPAKLEDSAVYLCASSFYRTGGTQYFGPGTRLLVL.

This rearrangement joins TRBV14 to TRBJ1-1; D gene ambiguous. Germline CDR1 is SGHDN and CDR2 is FVKESK. The V and J ends lost 1 base and 4 bases respectively, with 22 bases between them. This CDR3 contains 18 residues. The CDR3 loop reads CASSQGLYRGARGTEAFF. CDR3 bases: TGTGCCAGCAGCCAAGGCCTCTACCGGGGAGCCCGGGGCACTGAAGCTTTCTTT.

CDR3 nucleotides: TGTGCCATCAGTGACCCATGGATGAACACTGAAGCTTTCTTT. The encoded protein is CAISDPWMNTEAFF. The rearrangement uses TRBV10-3 and TRBJ1-1; D gene unclear. The CDR3 has 14 residues. The germline V gene encodes CDR1 ENHRY and CDR2 SYGVKD. The germline V and J ends were trimmed by 3 bases and 0 bases, with 8 bases remaining between them.

This clonotype was recorded many times. The chain is built from TRBV6-1 and TRBJ2-5, with unresolved D. This CDR3 has 12 amino acids. Germline assignment: CDR1 MNHNS and CDR2 SASEGT. Trimming took off 2 bases at V and 4 bases at J, with 5 bases between the two ends. The CDR3 loop is CASSEHGETQYF. The DNA of the CDR3 is TGTGCCAGCAGTGAACATGGAGAGACCCAGTACTTC.

This clonotype was seen at least ten times. The chain recombines TRBV4-3 with TRBJ2-6; no definite D call. V lost 3 bases, J lost 1 base, and 7 bases lay in between. The germline V gene has CDR1 LGHNA and CDR2 YSLEER. CDR3 size: 15 residues. CDR3 bases: TGCGCCAGCAGCCATCACAGTTCTGGGGCCAACGTCCTGACTTTC. It encodes CASSHHSSGANVLTF.

The chain joins TRBV2 to TRBJ2-2, with D unclear. The germline V and J ends were trimmed by 7 bases and 5 bases, with 8 bases remaining between them. Germline V gene data show CDR1 as SNHLY and CDR2 as FYNNEI. The CDR3 covers 12 residues. The CDR3 region has the DNA TGTGCCAGCAATCCGGAAACCGGGGAGCTGTTTTTT. The encoded protein is CASNPETGELFF.

The chain employs TRBV25-1 and TRBJ2-7, with D possibly being TRBD2 (5 bases). V shed 5 bases and J shed 2 bases, with 16 bases lying between them. This CDR3 contains 15 residues. CDR1 is MGHDK, CDR2 SYGVNS, per germline. CDR3 nucleotides: TGTGCCAGCAGTTTATTTGCGGGCCAGCCCTACGAGCAGTACTTC. This sequence encodes CASSLFAGQPYEQYF.

This clonotype was seen at least ten times. The rearrangement joins TRBV19 to TRBJ1-1; D not resolved. Trimming stripped 7 bases from V and 1 base from J, with 10 bases between. CDR1 is LNHDA and CDR2 is SQIVND in the germline V gene (reference sequence). The CDR3 is 13 residues long. As DNA, the CDR3 is TGTGCCAGTATAACGACCCGGAACACTGAAGCTTTCTTT. It specifies CASITTRNTEAFF.

The table lists this clonotype with a few counts. J is TRBJ2-6 and V is TRBV11-2, with D possibly matching TRBD2 (7 bases). V lost 6 bases to trimming and J lost 0 bases, with 18 bases between them. This CDR3 has 18 amino acids. Germline CDR1 and CDR2: SGHAT and FQNNGV. The CDR3 DNA is TGTGCCAGCAGATCCCGGGGGGCAGGCCGCTCTGGGGCCAACGTCCTGACTTTC. Translated, it gives CASRSRGAGRSGANVLTF.

This clonotype was observed at least ten times. This chain joins TRBV7-9 and TRBJ1-1; D call uncertain. The CDR3 has 14 residues. Looked up from germline, CDR1 is SEHNR and CDR2 is FQNEAQ (reference sequence). Trimming cost V 5 bases and J 6 bases, with 16 bases left between them. CDR3 nucleotide sequence: TGTGCCAGCAGCCTGGCACTATCCGTCCCTGAAGCTTTCTTT. This gives the protein CASSLALSVPEAFF.

This clonotype was detected only a few times. The chain recombines TRBV6-5 with TRBJ2-7; 7 bases line up with TRBD1. The CDR3 has 15 amino acids. Germline trimming cut 3 bases from V and 6 bases from J; bases unmatched to any gene: 11. The germline V gene has CDR1 MNHEY and CDR2 SVGAGI. CDR3 nucleotides: TGTGCCAGCAGTTATGGACAGGAGATTCTCCCCGAGCAGTACTTC. It translates to CASSYGQEILPEQYF.

On this clonotype: At one boundary the junction diverges from the germline segment, which might be a read error. The chain uses TRBV10-3 and TRBJ1-1; 9 bases are shared with TRBD1. Per germline, CDR1 ENHRY and CDR2 SYGVKD. The CDR3 sequence is 15 residues long. CDR3 sequence reads: CASSDRDRDNTEAFF. CDR3 nucleotides: TGTGCCAGCAGTGACCGGGACAGGGATAACACTGAAGCTTTCTTT.

This clonotype has a count of ten or more. The rearrangement joins TRBV12-3 or TRBV12-4 to TRBJ2-7; D unresolved. CDR3 length: 12 amino acids. Trimming cost V 3 bases and J 7 bases, with 10 bases left between them. The CDR3, as DNA: TGTGCCAGCAGTTTTGTACGGTGGGAGCAGTACTTC. Amino acids: CASSFVRWEQYF.